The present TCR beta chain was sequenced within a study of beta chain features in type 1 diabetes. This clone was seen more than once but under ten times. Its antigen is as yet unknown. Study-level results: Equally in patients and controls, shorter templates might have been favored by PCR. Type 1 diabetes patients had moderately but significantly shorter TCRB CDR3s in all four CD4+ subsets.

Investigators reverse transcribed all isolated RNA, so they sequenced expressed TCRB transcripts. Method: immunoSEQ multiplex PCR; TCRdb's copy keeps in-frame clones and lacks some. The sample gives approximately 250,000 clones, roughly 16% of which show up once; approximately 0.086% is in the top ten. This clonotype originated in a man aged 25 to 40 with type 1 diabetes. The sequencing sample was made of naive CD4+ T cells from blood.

As DNA, the CDR3 is TGTGCCTGGAGCCGGACCGGGACTAACACCGGGGAGCTGTTTTTT. It codes for CAWSRTGTNTGELFF. The chain combines TRBV30 with TRBJ2-2, with a tentative D call TRBD2 (6 bases). Germline V CDR1 and CDR2: GTSNPN, SVGIG (reference sequence). The V and J ends lost 3 bases and 2 bases respectively, with 13 bases between them. This CDR3 has 15 amino acids.